One T cell receptor beta chain is described in this entry. The V and J ends lost 3 bases and 7 bases respectively, with 13 bases between them. This CDR3 has 13 residues. Germline assignment: CDR1 SEHNR and CDR2 FQNEAQ (reference sequence). Per the original methods: Reference gene primer amplification gave nucleated cell count estimates. Measured with immunoSEQ multiplex PCR; TCRdb has only the in-frame clones, and not every one. That table furnishes V, J and clone size, whereas the DNA furnished D and trimming. The data show 70,000 or so clones, with 70% to 80% seen just once and 15% held by the top ten. The data are from a study of blood T cell repertoires in COVID-19. Study at large: T cells, B-cell-depleted T cells, or PBMCs provided the cDNA or gDNA that served as material.

V usage is TRBV7-9 and J usage is TRBJ2-7; D gene unclear. The sequenced sample consisted of peripheral blood. This TCR came from a human donor in a cohort sampled during active COVID-19. CDR3 nucleotides: TGTGCCAGCAGCTTCGGGTCTAGTCGAGAGCAGTACTTC. Encoded protein: CASSFGSSREQYF.